This T cell receptor (beta chain) was documented in a study of CD8 T cells in ankylosing spondylitis. Study-wide findings and caveats: Within ankylosing spondylitis blood, a TCR beta motif made up of several highly homologous variants appeared to be characteristic. Peripheral blood held disease-linked clones only at relatively low frequency, and these were CD8+. Reports of some motif variants in reactive arthritis synovial fluid and blood predate this one. Reports say disease-linked clones showed up significantly more in matched ankylosing spondylitis synovial fluid.

The CDR3 length is 17 residues. The V segment lost 4 bases and the J segment 1 base; nucleotides outside the gene matches: 11. The germline V gene encodes CDR1 KGHDR and CDR2 SFDVKD. Construction of TCR beta libraries was performed using quantitative 5'-RACE with molecular barcodes. TCRdb reanalysed the 5' RACE reads using MiXCR and keeps one entry per CDR3 protein. The data contain 220,000 or so distinct CDR3 sequences, roughly 18% of them singletons. On this clonotype: Its cognate antigen is unknown.

The chain couples TRBV24-1 to TRBJ2-7; 8 bases are shared with TRBD1. The sequencing sample was made of blood, either unsorted or a sorted T cell fraction (not recorded which). This TCR was sampled from a male donor with ankylosing spondylitis. CDR3 residues: CATSDRPPGQESYEQYF. As DNA, the CDR3 is TGTGCCACCAGTGACCGTCCCCCGGGACAGGAGTCCTACGAGCAGTACTTC.